The 18 T cell receptor beta chains reported below all come from one sample, sequenced in a study of T cell responses to AZD1222 COVID-19 vaccine (dated by TCRdb to the early 2020s). According to the study, the label for this sample's time point signals: baseline before first vaccination. Receptor libraries were prepared by the immunoSEQ multiplex PCR assay. TCRdb stores this immuneACCESS table with in-frame sequences only. Part of the clones is absent; in the studies checked, under half of the shortfall reflects unresolved V genes, and no reason is known for the rest. The sample records 150,000 to 180,000 clones, about nine tenths of which are singletons. The ten most abundant clones make up approximately 20% of the sample. The source material was peripheral blood, sampled on day 0 of AZD1222 vaccination. The receptors originated from an adult in good health.

This clone came up once. The chain joins TRBV28 to TRBJ2-6; D perhaps matches TRBD1 (6 bases). V was pared by 5 bases and J by 3 bases, with 17 bases between. The CDR3 loop spans 17 amino acids. The germline V gene encodes CDR1 MDHEN and CDR2 SYDVKM. The CDR3 nucleotides are TGTGCCAGCAGTACCTCAACAGGGCTCGGTGGGGCCAACGTCCTGACTTTC. Amino acids: CASSTSTGLGGANVLTF.

J is TRBJ1-1 and V is TRBV20-1, with D unclear. V was shortened by 3 bases and J by 0 bases, with 2 bases between the two germline ends. Germline V lookup: CDR1 DFQATT, CDR2 SNEGSKA (reference sequence). The CDR3 totals 11 residues. Written as DNA, the CDR3 is TGCAGTGCTAGGATGAACACTGAAGCTTTCTTT. Its protein product is CSARMNTEAFF.

V and J are TRBV7-2 and TRBJ1-4; no clear D. The CDR3 has 13 amino acids. Germline V lookup: CDR1 SGHTA, CDR2 FQGNSA. The germline V and J ends were trimmed by 1 base and 4 bases, with 4 bases remaining between them. The CDR3 nucleotides read TGTGCCAGCAGCTTAGTCCATAATGAAAAACTGTTTTTT. It codes for CASSLVHNEKLFF.

This clone was observed a single time. CDR3 region: CASSPRDLQETQYF. CDR3 DNA: TGTGCCAGCTCACCCCGGGACTTACAAGAGACCCAGTACTTC. J is TRBJ2-5 and V is TRBV18, with D possibly TRBD2 on 6 matching bases. Trimming took off 3 bases at V and 2 bases at J, with 10 bases between the two ends. The CDR3 consists of 14 residues. Germline CDR1 KGHSH, CDR2 LQKENI. Full variable domain (rest looked up from reference TRBV18 and TRBJ2-5): NAGVMQNPRHLVRRRGQEARLRCSPMKGHSHVYWYRQLPEEGLKFMVYLQKENIIDESGMPKERFSAEFPKEGPSILRIQQVVRGDSAAYFCASSPRDLQETQYFGPGTRLLVL.

The V and J genes are TRBV5-1 and TRBJ1-6, with 10 positions matching TRBD1. Germline V gives CDR1 SGHRS, CDR2 YFSETQ. The junction had 4 bases not matched to a gene; V was cut back by 1 base and J by 9 bases. The CDR3 runs 15 residues. The CDR3 sequence is CASSLMGQGSSPLHF. The CDR3, as DNA: TGCGCCAGCAGCTTGATGGGACAGGGGAGTTCACCCCTCCACTTT.

To note about this clone: This same CDR3 is encoded by further DNA sequences in the sample. This chain joins TRBV3-1 (or the pseudogene TRBV3-2) and TRBJ1-2; 7 positions match TRBD1. Germline-derived CDR1 and CDR2 are LGHDT and YNNKEL (reference sequence). Trimming cost V 3 bases and J 3 bases; bases outside gene matches: 4. The CDR3 totals 14 residues. The CDR3 protein is CASSQIDRDYGYTF. In DNA form, the CDR3 reads TGTGCCAGCAGCCAGATTGACAGGGACTATGGCTACACCTTC.

V and J are TRBV29-1 and TRBJ2-1; D assignment may be TRBD1 or TRBD2 (5 bases each). Deletions cut 1 base from V and 0 bases from J, with 10 bases between. CDR1 and CDR2 (germline): SQVTM, ANQGSEA. The CDR3 runs 15 residues. CDR3 sequence reads: CSVEGGPSSYNEQFF. DNA of the CDR3: TGCAGCGTTGAAGGGGGACCAAGCTCCTACAATGAGCAGTTCTTC.

The gene calls are TRBV11-2 and TRBJ2-7; possibly TRBD1 or TRBD2 for D (6 bases each). Germline-derived CDR1 and CDR2 are SGHAT and FQNNGV. Trimming took off 3 bases at V and 3 bases at J, with 21 bases between the two ends. The CDR3 covers 17 residues. CDR3 region: CASSFLQGGGRVYEQYF. As DNA, the CDR3 is TGTGCCAGCAGCTTCCTACAAGGAGGGGGAAGGGTCTACGAGCAGTACTTC.

CDR3 protein: CASSMEGSGTDTQYF. Here the CDR3 DNA reads TGTGCCAGCAGCATGGAGGGGAGTGGGACAGATACGCAGTATTTT. The chain recombines TRBV6-5 with TRBJ2-3, with D possibly TRBD2 on 6 matching bases. V lost 6 bases and J lost 3, with 16 bases in between. The germline CDR1 and CDR2 sequences are MNHEY and SVGAGI. The length of the CDR3 is 15 residues.

The chain combines TRBV5-6 with TRBJ2-7; 10 bases align to TRBD1. Per germline, CDR1 SGHDT and CDR2 YYEEEE. This CDR3 is 13 amino acids long. Losses at the gene ends were 7 bases for V and 5 bases for J; bases not matched to a gene: 6. The CDR3 reads CASWDRGADEQYF. CDR3 in DNA: TGTGCCAGCTGGGACAGGGGAGCCGACGAGCAGTACTTC.

This chain links TRBV2 with TRBJ1-5; D unresolved. The CDR3 has 14 residues. Germline CDR1 SNHLY, CDR2 FYNNEI. V dropped 6 bases and J dropped 5 bases, with 14 bases sitting between them. CDR3 protein: CASSQVTVDQPQHF. CDR3 sequence (DNA): TGTGCCAGCAGCCAAGTCACAGTGGATCAGCCCCAGCATTTT.

The CDR3 coding sequence is TGCGCCAGCAGCTTGGCCAGGAGCTCTGGGGCCAACGTCCTGACTTTC. Protein: CASSLARSSGANVLTF. The chain carries TRBV5-1 and TRBJ2-6; no clear D gene. This CDR3 spans 16 amino acids. Germline V lookup: CDR1 SGHRS, CDR2 YFSETQ. V was shortened by 0 bases and J by 0 bases, with 7 bases between the two germline ends.

J is TRBJ2-2 and V is TRBV5-1, with D tentatively TRBD1 or TRBD2 (5 bases each). The CDR3 is 13 residues long. The germline V gene has CDR1 SGHRS and CDR2 YFSETQ. Trimming took off 4 bases at V and 8 bases at J, with 12 bases between the two ends. The CDR3 reads CASSLGDHGELFF. Written as DNA, the CDR3 is TGCGCCAGCAGCCTCGGGGACCATGGGGAGCTGTTTTTT.

Comment on this clone: Distinct nucleotide sequences in the sample also encode this CDR3. The chain uses TRBV7-2 and TRBJ2-7; D is undetermined. Germline CDR1 reads SGHTA; CDR2 reads FQGNSA. V was cut by 5 bases and J by 0 bases, with 5 bases left in between. The CDR3 sequence is 12 residues long. The CDR3 reads CASSPSSYEQYF. As DNA, the CDR3 is TGTGCCAGCAGCCCGTCCTCCTACGAGCAGTACTTC.

As DNA, the CDR3 is TGTGCCAGCAGTCGGCGGGGGGGCACAGATACGCAGTATTTT. Protein: CASSRRGGTDTQYF. The chain joins TRBV11-3 to TRBJ2-3; 8 nucleotides line up with TRBD2. The CDR3 loop spans 14 amino acids. Germline V gene lookup returns CDR1 SGHNT and CDR2 YENEEA. J was trimmed by 1 base and V by 6 bases; bases with no gene match: 3.

Concerning this clone: Other nucleotide sequences from this sample produce the same CDR3. V and J are TRBV6-5 and TRBJ2-7, with 7 nucleotides matching TRBD1. The junction had 7 bases not matched to a gene; V was cut back by 6 bases and J by 5 bases. The germline gives CDR1 MNHEY, CDR2 SVGAGI. This CDR3 has 13 amino acids. The CDR3 nucleotides read TGTGCCAGCAGGGGTCAGGGGGTGAACGAGCAGTACTTC. Its protein product is CASRGQGVNEQYF.

The table lists this clone with a count of one. The chain couples TRBV7-2 to TRBJ1-3; 10 bases align to TRBD1. Per the germline V gene, CDR1 is SGHTA and CDR2 is FQGNSA. The CDR3 contains 19 residues. The ends lost 6 bases at V and 7 bases at J; junction bases unmatched: 21. The DNA of the CDR3 is TGTGCCAGCAGTTCAAACCCTCTATCGTCCGGGACAGGGGTTAACACCATATATTTT. Protein product: CASSSNPLSSGTGVNTIYF.

CDR3 loop: CASSPGTASVYGYTF. The DNA of the CDR3 is TGCGCCAGCAGCCCCGGGACAGCCTCTGTCTATGGCTACACCTTC. The chain joins TRBV5-1 to TRBJ1-2; 7 bases map to TRBD1. In germline, CDR1 is SGHRS, CDR2 YFSETQ. The junction had 10 bases not matched to a gene; V was cut back by 4 bases and J by 4 bases. CDR3 length equals 15 residues.